The 3 T cell receptor beta chains below were found in one sample sequenced in a study of blood T cells in healthy people across ages. Through a sample-barcoded 5' primer and a J-beta primer mix, a second PCR was run for roughly 6 to 11 cycles. TCRdb called the 5' RACE reads again in MiXCR, with one record for every CDR3 protein. The sample has about 1.6 million distinct CDR3 sequences; about 35% are singletons. Sequenced sample: blood. The receptors were gathered from a woman in her twenties or thirties in good health.

The chain employs TRBV20-1 and TRBJ2-7; no clear D gene. Germline CDR1 is DFQATT and CDR2 is SNEGSKA (reference sequence). The CDR3 runs 13 residues. Trimming pared 5 bases from V and 3 bases from J, leaving 14 bases between. CDR3 DNA: TGCAGTGCTCCACCCGGCAGAAGCTACGAGCAGTACTTC. Its translation is CSAPPGRSYEQYF.

This chain joins TRBV3-1 and TRBJ2-5; 9 bases align to TRBD1. The DNA end lines up better with TRBJ2-7; the J call may be wrong. The CDR3 spans 15 residues. Germline V gene lookup returns CDR1 LGHDT and CDR2 YNNKEL (reference sequence). CDR3 protein: CASSGTGNLGHEQYF. CDR3 nucleotides: TGTGCCAGCAGCGGGACAGGGAACCTCGGCCACGAGCAGTACTTC.

The rearrangement links TRBV18 to TRBJ1-2, with D maybe TRBD1 (6 bases). The V and J ends lost 5 bases and 5 bases respectively, with 15 bases between them. Germline-derived CDR1 and CDR2 are KGHSH and LQKENI. This CDR3 has 14 residues. For the CDR3, the DNA is TGTGCCAGCTCAATAGAGAGCAGGGGATATGGCTACACCTTC. Translated: CASSIESRGYGYTF.